These 18 T cell receptor beta chains share one sample of origin, sequenced in a study of T cells after yellow fever vaccination. From the 5' RACE reads, TCRdb called clonotypes with MiXCR, one entry per CDR3 protein. The sample consists of 300,000 or so distinct CDR3 sequences, roughly 13% of them appearing once. The specimen was CD4+ T cells sorted from PBMCs, collected 45 days after the yellow fever booster vaccination. These receptors all stem from a man between 25 and 39 years old who received the YFV17D yellow fever vaccine.

The V call is TRBV5-5, the J call TRBJ2-7; either TRBD1 or TRBD2 may supply D (5 bases each). There are 13 residues in the CDR3. Trimming removed 4 bases at V and 2 bases at J, with 10 bases between. Germline V gene lookup returns CDR1 SGHKS and CDR2 YYEKEE (reference sequence). The DNA for the CDR3 is TGTGCCAGCAGCAGCCGGGACGCCTACGAGCAGTACTTC. As protein: CASSSRDAYEQYF.

There are many counts of this clonotype. The V call is TRBV6-5, the J call TRBJ2-1, with a tentative D call TRBD2 (5 bases). CDR3 length: 13 residues. Germline loops: CDR1 MNHEY, CDR2 SVGAGI. The V end was cut by 7 bases, the J end by 4 bases, with 11 bases between. The CDR3 region is CASNKDSYNEQFF. Written as DNA, the CDR3 is TGTGCCAGCAATAAGGACTCGTACAATGAGCAGTTCTTC.

The chain uses TRBV11-3 and TRBJ2-2; perhaps TRBD1 as D (5 bases). Trimming left V 5 bases short and J 3 bases short, with 10 bases between. This CDR3 has 14 residues. Germline CDR1 SGHNT, CDR2 YENEEA. CDR3 sequence reads: CASSADSYTGELFF. The CDR3 DNA sequence: TGTGCCAGCAGCGCCGACAGTTACACCGGGGAGCTGTTTTTT.

This clonotype was found many times. The chain employs TRBV10-1 and TRBJ2-3, with D perhaps TRBD2 (5 bases). Germline values: CDR1 WNHNN, CDR2 SYGVQD (reference sequence). V lost 5 bases and J lost 5, with 11 bases in between. The CDR3 is 13 amino acids. DNA of the CDR3: TGCGCCAGCAGTTTCGGACTTGGAGATACGCAGTATTTT. This gives the protein CASSFGLGDTQYF.

The gene calls are TRBV5-1 and TRBJ2-7; 7 bases match TRBD1. CDR1 is SGHRS and CDR2 is YFSETQ in the germline V gene. V was clipped by 5 bases and J by 0 bases; unmatched bases: 5. There are 14 residues in the CDR3. CDR3 sequence reads: CASRSGQDSYEQYF. The CDR3 DNA reads TGCGCCAGCAGAAGCGGACAGGACTCCTACGAGCAGTACTTC.

Only a few counts were recorded for this clonotype. This chain links TRBV6-5 with TRBJ2-5; 7 bases fit TRBD1. V gave up 0 bases and J gave up 5 bases; unmatched junction bases: 3. Germline CDR1 reads MNHEY; CDR2 reads SVGAGI. This CDR3 contains 14 residues. CDR3 amino acids: CASSYSGGEETQYF. For the CDR3, the DNA is TGTGCCAGCAGTTACTCAGGGGGCGAGGAGACCCAGTACTTC.

This clonotype was counted a few times. The rearrangement links TRBV15 to TRBJ2-4; no clear D gene. The CDR3 sequence is 13 residues long. Germline CDR1 reads LNHNV; CDR2 reads YYDKDF (reference sequence). Deletions cut 4 bases from V and 7 bases from J, with 11 bases between. The CDR3 coding sequence is TGTGCCACCAGCATGACGACCCGGAACATTCAGTACTTC. Its protein product is CATSMTTRNIQYF.

The chain has TRBV12-5 and TRBJ2-1, with 10 bases fitting TRBD1. This CDR3 region has 14 residues. V was pared by 1 base and J by 11 bases, with 5 bases of the junction left unmatched. Germline CDR1 is LGHNT and CDR2 is FRNRAP. CDR3 nucleotide sequence: TGTGCTAGTGGTTTGGGACAGGGGGCCCCGAAGCAGTTCTTC. The encoded protein is CASGLGQGAPKQFF.

The chain has TRBV30 and TRBJ2-7; no firm D call. The CDR3 is made up of 13 amino acids. The V gene's germline CDR1 is GTSNPN and CDR2 SVGIG (reference sequence). The V end was cut by 0 bases, the J end by 5 bases, with 11 bases between. The CDR3 DNA is TGTGCCTGGAGTGTGCTCCGCAGAAACGAGCAGTACTTC. Translation gives CAWSVLRRNEQYF.

This clonotype was counted only a few times. The chain has TRBV18 and TRBJ2-7; 9 bases line up with TRBD2. V dropped 3 bases and J dropped 5; count of bases not matched to a gene: 11. The germline V gene encodes CDR1 KGHSH and CDR2 LQKENI. This CDR3 region has 16 residues. The CDR3 is CASSPLAGVVGNEQYF. As DNA, the CDR3 is TGTGCCAGCTCACCGTTAGCGGGAGTAGTTGGAAACGAGCAGTACTTC. Based on the CDR3 plus reference TRBV18 and TRBJ2-7, the full variable domain is NAGVMQNPRHLVRRRGQEARLRCSPMKGHSHVYWYRQLPEEGLKFMVYLQKENIIDESGMPKERFSAEFPKEGPSILRIQQVVRGDSAAYFCASSPLAGVVGNEQYFGPGTRLTVT.

This clonotype was observed a few times. The rearrangement joins TRBV12-3 or TRBV12-4 to TRBJ2-7; D might be TRBD1 (5 bases). Trimming took 1 base from V and 6 from J, leaving 10 bases between them. This CDR3 contains 13 residues. The CDR3 region has the DNA TGTGCCAGCAGTTTAGAACAGGCTCGCGAGCAGTACTTC. Translated, it gives CASSLEQAREQYF.

The table lists this clonotype with a few counts. V usage is TRBV9 and J usage is TRBJ2-5; D is unresolved. Looked up from germline, CDR1 is SGDLS and CDR2 is YYNGEE. The CDR3 is 15 residues long. Trimming took 4 bases from V and 5 from J, leaving 18 bases between them. The CDR3 loop reads CASSSRPLGGETQYF. CDR3 bases: TGTGCCAGCAGCTCCAGGCCCCTCGGTGGTGAGACCCAGTACTTC.

The V and J genes are TRBV18 and TRBJ2-2, with D unclear. This CDR3 is 17 amino acids long. Germline CDR1 and CDR2: KGHSH and LQKENI. V dropped 3 bases and J dropped 1 base, with 15 bases sitting between them. The CDR3 DNA reads as TGTGCCAGCTCACCGTATAGGTCACAACTGAACACCGGGGAGCTGTTTTTT. Amino acid sequence: CASSPYRSQLNTGELFF.

The J gene is TRBJ1-3, the V gene TRBV7-9; 7 bases map to TRBD1. This CDR3 is built from 15 residues. Germline loops: CDR1 SEHNR, CDR2 FQNEAQ (reference sequence). V lost 6 bases and J lost 4; bases outside the gene matches: 9. The DNA for the CDR3 is TGTGCCAGCAGGGAAACAGGGGTCTTAGGAAACACCATATATTTT. The encoded protein is CASRETGVLGNTIYF.

The table lists this clonotype with a few counts. The chain recombines TRBV7-2 with TRBJ1-1; D unresolved. The CDR3 spans 14 residues. Germline V gives CDR1 SGHTA, CDR2 FQGNSA. V shed 5 bases and J shed 1 base, with 11 bases lying between them. CDR3 nucleotide sequence: TGTGCCAGCAGCCCCCGTAAGGGGAACACTGAAGCTTTCTTT. Translation gives CASSPRKGNTEAFF.

The chain uses TRBV19 and TRBJ2-7, with D perhaps TRBD2 (5 bases). From germline, CDR1 is LNHDA and CDR2 SQIVND (reference sequence). The CDR3 covers 14 residues. With 3 bases removed from V and 1 base from J, the gap between germline ends came to 10 bases. The CDR3 reads CASSIEGQSYEQYF. The CDR3 nucleotides read TGTGCCAGTAGTATCGAGGGCCAATCCTACGAGCAGTACTTC.

V and J are TRBV14 and TRBJ2-1; D remains ambiguous. CDR3 size: 11 residues. V shed 2 bases and J shed 7 bases, with 3 bases lying between them. The V gene's germline CDR1 is SGHDN and CDR2 FVKESK. CDR3 DNA sequence: TGTGCCAGCAGCCAAATAAATGAGCAGTTCTTC. This encodes CASSQINEQFF.

The rearrangement uses TRBV12-3 or TRBV12-4 and TRBJ1-1, with D uncertain. CDR3 length: 16 residues. V was shortened by 3 bases and J by 9 bases, with 23 bases between the two germline ends. CDR3 loop: CASSFGQSPLMGKAFF. DNA of the CDR3: TGTGCCAGCAGTTTTGGGCAGAGCCCTCTGATGGGAAAAGCTTTCTTT.